This passage covers 28 T cell receptor beta chains from one sample sequenced in a study of metastatic and nonmetastatic thyroid tumors (dated by TCRdb to 2019 to 2021). Libraries were made using PCR. Sequencing instrument: Illumina HiSeq 4000. TCRdb reran the public reads through fastp at Q25 and MiXCR, keeping productive beta chains. For this sample the table gives over 20,000 clones, of which 16% were detected only once. About 10% of the sample belongs to the ten largest clones. No treatment had been received by any patient before thyroid surgery. The material sequenced was tumor tissue. The receptors originated from a female donor with papillary thyroid cancer or a benign thyroid nodule (not recorded which). Some clones in this sample may be carry-over from other donors' samples.

This clone appeared a few times. This rearrangement joins TRBV12-5 to TRBJ2-1, with TRBD1 matching over 7 bases. Trimming removed 6 bases from V and 3 bases from J; junction bases left unmatched: 8. The germline CDR1 and CDR2 sequences are LGHNT and FRNRAP. CDR3 length: 15 amino acids. The CDR3 sequence is CASGPGQSFYNEQFF. DNA of the CDR3: TGTGCTAGTGGGCCGGGACAGAGCTTCTACAATGAGCAGTTCTTC.

There are many counts of this clone. This chain joins TRBV24-1 and TRBJ2-7, with D possibly matching TRBD1 (6 bases). The germline CDR1 and CDR2 sequences are KGHDR and SFDVKD. The CDR3 consists of 16 residues. The ends were cut back, 6 bases at V and 5 bases at J, with 22 bases in the middle. CDR3 DNA sequence: TGTGCCACCAGTAATTACAGGGTAAATTGGGTCAACGAGCAGTACTTC. Translation gives CATSNYRVNWVNEQYF.

This clone was counted ten times or more. The chain links TRBV11-1 to TRBJ2-3; 9 positions agree with TRBD1. Germline CDR1 is SGHAT and CDR2 is FQDESV (reference sequence). V was pared by 1 base and J by 5 bases, with 4 bases of the junction left unmatched. CDR3 length: 15 residues. CDR3 coding DNA: TGTGCCAGCAGCTTAGGGGACAGGGATTTAGATACGCAGTATTTT. Its protein is CASSLGDRDLDTQYF.

This clone has more than one count but fewer than ten. The chain recombines TRBV6-1 with TRBJ2-2, with D possibly being TRBD1 or TRBD2 (5 bases each). CDR3 length: 11 amino acids. Germline CDR1 MNHNS, CDR2 SASEGT. V was cut by 8 bases and J by 9 bases, with 10 bases left in between. This chain's CDR3 is CASSRDRELFF. CDR3 nucleotides: TGTGCCAGCTCACGGGACCGGGAGCTGTTTTTT.

This clone was counted a few times. A single base separates this from a much larger clone, so it may be a read error. Other DNA sequences within the sample encode an identical CDR3. The chain carries TRBV5-1 and TRBJ2-3; 8 nucleotides line up with TRBD2. The CDR3 is 14 residues long. The V gene's germline CDR1 is SGHRS and CDR2 YFSETQ. The CDR3: CASSFSGEADTQYF. Here the CDR3 DNA reads TGCGCCAGCAGCTTTAGCGGGGAGGCAGATACTCAGTATTTT.

About this clone: This may be a read error: a much more frequent sequence differs by one nucleotide. The chain's CDR3 is CASIQQVVGETQYF. The CDR3 region has the DNA TGTGCCAGCATCCAGCAAGTAGTAGGCGAGACCCAGTACTTC. The chain combines TRBV3-1 with TRBJ2-5; D is ambiguous. Trimming stripped 7 bases from V and 5 bases from J, with 17 bases between. CDR3 length: 14 residues. The germline gives CDR1 LGHDT, CDR2 YNNKEL (reference sequence).

This clone was seen many times. Other DNA sequences within the sample encode an identical CDR3. The V gene is TRBV9, the J gene TRBJ2-6; D is possibly TRBD1 (5 bases). Germline-derived CDR1 and CDR2 are SGDLS and YYNGEE. The CDR3 is 17 amino acids. Trimming left V 2 bases short and J 4 bases short, with 16 bases between. CDR3 protein: CASSVPQGVLGANVLTF. The CDR3 DNA reads TGTGCCAGCAGCGTCCCACAAGGGGTTTTGGGGGCCAACGTCCTGACTTTC.

This clone was recorded many times. This chain joins TRBV6-4 and TRBJ2-1; D is perhaps TRBD2 (6 bases). The V gene's germline CDR1 is MRHNA and CDR2 SNTAGT. This CDR3 region has 20 residues. Trimming removed 3 bases from V and 0 bases from J, with 24 bases in between. This chain's CDR3 is CASSEVSGLSQRGSYNEQFF. CDR3 DNA sequence: TGTGCCAGCAGTGAGGTGTCGGGACTTAGTCAGAGGGGCTCCTACAATGAGCAGTTCTTC.

Comment on this clone: At one of its ends the junction is not consistent with the germline gene, which may arise from a read error. The gene calls are TRBV7-9 and TRBJ1-5; the D is unclear. The germline V gene has CDR1 SEHNR and CDR2 FQNEAQ (reference sequence). This CDR3 has 14 amino acids. DNA of the CDR3: TGTGCCAGCAGCTTAGGCGGCAGGTCGCAGCCCCGGCATTTT. Amino acids: CASSLGGRSQPRHF. Full variable domain (outside the CDR3, taken from reference TRBV7-9 and TRBJ1-5): DTGVSQNPRHKITKRGQNVTFRCDPISEHNRLYWYRQTLGQGPEFLTYFQNEAQLEKSRLLSDRFSAERPKGSFSTLEIQRTEQGDSAMYLCASSLGGRSQPRHFGDGTRLSIL.

This clone was seen many times. This chain links TRBV28 with TRBJ1-4; D unclear. The germline V gene has CDR1 MDHEN and CDR2 SYDVKM. CDR3 length: 18 amino acids. V dropped 5 bases and J dropped 8 bases, with 27 bases sitting between them. CDR3 DNA: TGTGCCAGCAGTCCCAGTTTCACGTATAGGTCCAGCGGAGAAAAACTGTTTTTT. It specifies CASSPSFTYRSSGEKLFF.

This chain joins TRBV6-1 and TRBJ1-1; a possible D gene is TRBD1 (6 bases). This CDR3 comprises 13 residues. Deletions cut 5 bases from V and 4 bases from J, with 11 bases between. The germline CDR1 and CDR2 sequences are MNHNS and SASEGT. The CDR3 bases are TGTGCCAGCAGTCAACAGGGCACCACTGAAGCTTTCTTT. This codes for CASSQQGTTEAFF.

Many counts were recorded for this clone. At the DNA level, this CDR3 is encoded by other sequences in the same sample as well. J is TRBJ1-5 and V is TRBV4-2; D is unclear. Trimming took off 0 bases at V and 7 bases at J, with 4 bases between the two ends. The length of the CDR3 is 12 residues. Germline V gene sequence: CDR1 LGHNA, CDR2 YNFKEQ. CDR3 bases: TGTGCCAGCAGCCAAGAAAACCAGCCCCAGCATTTT. Its protein product is CASSQENQPQHF.

This clone was seen a few times. The chain has TRBV6-1 and TRBJ1-2, with D perhaps TRBD1 (5 bases). CDR3 length: 14 residues. Per the germline V gene, CDR1 is MNHNS and CDR2 is SASEGT. The V gene lost 3 bases and the J gene lost 9 bases, with 17 bases spanning the gap. DNA of the CDR3: TGTGCCAGCAGTGAGGGGCGCACGGGTGATTGCTACACCTTC. Its translation is CASSEGRTGDCYTF.

V usage is TRBV11-3 and J usage is TRBJ1-1, with D perhaps TRBD1 (6 bases). Trimming stripped 1 base from V and 13 bases from J, with 13 bases between. This CDR3 contains 12 residues. Germline-derived CDR1 and CDR2 are SGHNT and YENEEA. The CDR3: CASSLAGQRDFF. As DNA, the CDR3 is TGTGCCAGCAGCTTAGCAGGACAGCGGGATTTCTTT.

This clone was picked up many times. The V and J genes are TRBV29-1 and TRBJ1-1, with 9 bases identical to TRBD1. The V gene's germline CDR1 is SQVTM and CDR2 ANQGSEA. Unmatched junction bases numbered 7, after V lost 5 bases and J lost 0 bases. The CDR3 covers 15 residues. The CDR3 sequence is CSVRLTGGLNTEAFF. As DNA, the CDR3 is TGCAGCGTTAGGTTAACAGGGGGCCTGAACACTGAAGCTTTCTTT.

This clone came up many times. The V gene is TRBV24-1, the J gene TRBJ2-1, with D hard to call. CDR3 length: 11 amino acids. CDR1 and CDR2 (germline): KGHDR, SFDVKD. V was trimmed by 6 bases and J by 8 bases, leaving 7 bases between them. CDR3 in amino acids: CATSSTYEQFF. The DNA of the CDR3 is TGTGCCACCAGTTCAACGTATGAGCAGTTCTTC.

This clone was counted ten times or more. This rearrangement joins TRBV10-2 to TRBJ1-5; D perhaps matches TRBD1 (6 bases). The CDR3 runs to 14 residues. CDR1 and CDR2 (germline): WSHSY, SAAADI. Trimming removed 2 bases from V and 7 bases from J, with 12 bases in between. CDR3 in amino acids: CASSEMGAGQPQHF. CDR3 sequence (DNA): TGCGCCAGCAGTGAGATGGGGGCAGGGCAGCCCCAGCATTTT.

This clone was seen many times. CDR3 protein: CASRRTGDLGEQYF. In DNA form, the CDR3 reads TGTGCCAGCAGAAGGACAGGGGACCTTGGGGAGCAGTACTTC. This chain joins TRBV2 and TRBJ2-7, with 9 positions matching TRBD1. The V gene's germline CDR1 is SNHLY and CDR2 FYNNEI. CDR3 size: 14 residues. Trimming took 6 bases from V and 7 from J; bases not matched to a gene: 10. The complete variable domain, with remaining parts taken from reference TRBV2 and TRBJ2-7, reads EPEVTQTPSHQVTQMGQEVILRCVPISNHLYFYWYRQILGQKVEFLVSFYNNEISEKSEIFDDQFSVERPDGSNFTLKIRSTKLEDSAMYFCASRRTGDLGEQYFGPGTRLTVT.

This clone is deemed medium-sized (0.01 to 0.1%). The chain links TRBV28 to TRBJ2-7, with TRBD2 identical over 8 bases. Germline loops: CDR1 MDHEN, CDR2 SYDVKM. With V trimmed by 6 bases and J by 0 bases, 4 bases remained unmatched. CDR3 length: 14 amino acids. This CDR3 is CASRVAGISYEQYF. The CDR3 DNA reads as TGTGCCAGCAGAGTAGCGGGGATCTCCTACGAGCAGTACTTC.

This clone was observed at least ten times. The rearrangement joins TRBV5-1 to TRBJ1-6, with D possibly TRBD1 on 5 matching bases. This CDR3 is 18 amino acids long. V was pared by 1 base and J by 1 base, with 15 bases between. Per germline, CDR1 SGHRS and CDR2 YFSETQ. CDR3 sequence: CASSLRPQGPSYNSPLHF. DNA of the CDR3: TGCGCCAGCAGCTTGCGACCCCAGGGACCTTCCTATAATTCACCCCTCCACTTT.

Relative to its sample, this clone is medium-sized (0.01 to 0.1%). This chain joins TRBV2 and TRBJ1-4, with D perhaps TRBD1 (5 bases). Germline CDR1 is SNHLY and CDR2 is FYNNEI. V dropped 8 bases and J dropped 8 bases, with 15 bases sitting between them. This CDR3 has 13 residues. The CDR3 region is CASHAHGGEKLFF. CDR3 sequence (DNA): TGTGCCAGCCATGCACACGGGGGGGAAAAACTGTTTTTT.

At least ten counts were recorded for this clone. The CDR3 sequence: CSARDEFVTDNEKLFF. CDR3 bases: TGCAGTGCTAGAGATGAGTTCGTCACTGATAATGAAAAACTGTTTTTT. The gene calls are TRBV20-1 and TRBJ1-4; the D is unclear. The CDR3 is 16 amino acids. Trimming took off 0 bases at V and 4 bases at J, with 15 bases between the two ends. The V gene's germline CDR1 is DFQATT and CDR2 SNEGSKA (reference sequence).

J is TRBJ2-1 and V is TRBV4-1, with D possibly being TRBD2 (6 bases). CDR3 length: 16 residues. V dropped 0 bases and J dropped 5 bases, with 14 bases sitting between them. Germline assignment: CDR1 MGHRA and CDR2 YSYEKL. Here the CDR3 reads CASSQDTSGFDNEQFF. DNA of the CDR3: TGCGCCAGCAGCCAAGATACCAGCGGGTTCGACAATGAGCAGTTCTTC.

With regard to this clone: No conserved phenylalanine or tryptophan ends this CDR3, so it is likely a read error. The DNA is omitted, as the CDR3 cannot be located on it reliably, and the CDR3 follows TCRdb's listing. V is TRBV5-1 and J is TRBJ2-7; the D segment call TRBD1 is taken from the table without a DNA check. CDR1 and CDR2 (germline): SGHRS, YFSETQ. 17 amino acids form the CDR3, both terminal residues included. The CDR3 region is CASSPIEGNILPYEQHL.

This clone was counted at least ten times. The rearrangement links TRBV27 to TRBJ1-2; D remains unclear. V was shortened by 6 bases and J by 0 bases, with 14 bases between the two germline ends. The CDR3 spans 15 residues. Germline-derived CDR1 and CDR2 are MNHEY and SMNVEV (reference sequence). The CDR3 loop is CASRSLGSANYGYTF. The DNA for the CDR3 is TGTGCCAGCAGGAGCCTGGGCAGCGCTAACTATGGCTACACCTTC.

The chain links TRBV6-1 to TRBJ1-1, with TRBD1 as a possible D gene (5 bases). The V end was cut by 3 bases, the J end by 2 bases, with 10 bases between. CDR1 and CDR2 from the germline V gene are MNHNS and SASEGT. The CDR3 sequence is 14 residues long. The CDR3 nucleotides read TGTGCCAGCAGTGACGGGGCAGGAAACACTGAAGCTTTCTTT. Amino acid sequence: CASSDGAGNTEAFF.

This clone was seen at least ten times. This rearrangement joins TRBV28 to TRBJ1-2; 7 bases match TRBD1. The CDR3 is 14 amino acids. In germline, CDR1 is MDHEN, CDR2 SYDVKM. V trimming: 2 bases; J trimming: 6 bases; junction bases outside the gene matches: 6. CDR3: CASSLGDRADGYTF. The DNA of the CDR3 is TGTGCCAGCAGTTTAGGAGACAGGGCGGATGGCTACACCTTC.

This clone was found many times. The rearrangement uses TRBV6-1 and TRBJ2-1; TRBD1 agrees at 11 bases. This CDR3 comprises 16 residues. After removal of 3 bases from V and 4 bases from J, the junction contained 5 bases not matched to a gene. Germline V lookup: CDR1 MNHNS, CDR2 SASEGT. CDR3 residues: CASSEWGQGGYNEQFF. DNA for the CDR3: TGTGCCAGCAGTGAGTGGGGACAGGGGGGGTACAATGAGCAGTTCTTC.